The present T cell receptor beta chain was sequenced within a study of blood T cell repertoires in COVID-19. Whole-study context: COVID-19 samples collected from the United States, Italy and Spain covered acute and convalescent phases.

CDR3 length: 13 amino acids. Germline loops: CDR1 SGHTA, CDR2 FQGNSA. Trimming removed 6 bases from V and 3 bases from J, with 11 bases in between. Measured with immunoSEQ multiplex PCR; TCRdb has only the in-frame clones, and not every one. The sample lists more than 200,000 clones, 70% to 90% occurring once. The source of this sequence is a man aged 25 to 45 with COVID-19, enrolled during active disease. The rearrangement joins TRBV7-2 to TRBJ1-2; no clear D gene. The material sequenced was peripheral blood. CDR3: CASRYTADYGYTF. CDR3 DNA sequence: TGTGCCAGCAGATATACAGCTGACTATGGCTACACCTTC.